Listed below are T cell receptor beta chains from one sample, sequenced in a study of glioma-infiltrating T cells. In TCRdb, the multiplex PCR reads were re-called with MiXCR into one record per CDR3 protein. The table lists approximately 400,000 distinct CDR3 sequences, more than 35% of them singletons, with about 11% in the top ten. Sequencing was done on a sample of glioma tissue, nonneoplastic brain tissue, or PBMCs (not recorded which). These receptors were collected from a human donor with low-grade glioma or glioblastoma, undergoing nonglioma brain surgery, or in good health (not recorded which). Each CDR3 is given with its conserved first and last residue. D genes are given only for firm matches. The size of a clone is reported for some rows only, either as once, few or many, or as a class for expanded clones.

V: TRBV6-1; J: TRBJ1-6; D: -; size: many; DNA: TGTGCCAGCAGTGAAAGGTCGCTGAATAAGGGATCACCCCTCCACTTT; CDR3: CASSERSLNKGSPLHF
V: TRBV27; J: TRBJ2-5; D: -; size: few; DNA: TGTGCCAGCAGTTTATCGAAGGTTCAAGAGACCCAGTACTTC; CDR3: CASSLSKVQETQYF
V: TRBV7-2; J: TRBJ2-1; D: TRBD2; size: -; DNA: TGTGCCAGCAGCTTAAGGACTAGCTCCTACAATGAGCAGTTCTTC; CDR3: CASSLRTSSYNEQFF
V: TRBV7-9; J: TRBJ2-6; D: -; size: -; DNA: TGTGCCAGCAGTTTGGCTGGGGCCAACGTCCTGGCTTTC; CDR3: CASSLAGANVLAF
V: TRBV7-6; J: TRBJ2-1; D: TRBD2; size: -; DNA: TGTGCCAGCAGCCTCGGGACTACTGAGCAGTTCTTC; CDR3: CASSLGTTEQFF
V: TRBV4-3; J: TRBJ2-1; D: TRBD1; size: -; DNA: TGCGCCAGCAGCCAGTTCGGGACAGGGCACAATGAGCAGTTCTTC; CDR3: CASSQFGTGHNEQFF
V: TRBV7-9; J: TRBJ2-3; D: TRBD2; size: few; DNA: TGTGCCAGCAGCCGTGGACTAGCGGGAGGGGCAGATACGCAGTATTTT; CDR3: CASSRGLAGGADTQYF
V: TRBV7-2; J: TRBJ1-5; D: -; size: -; DNA: TGTGCCAGCAGCACAAGGACACATAGCAATCAGCCCCAGCATTTT; CDR3: CASSTRTHSNQPQHF
V: TRBV7-2; J: TRBJ2-7; D: -; size: few; DNA: TGTGCCAGCAGCTTAGCACCGGGCGCCAACTCCTACGAGCAGTACTTC; CDR3: CASSLAPGANSYEQYF
V: TRBV14; J: TRBJ2-1; D: -; size: few; DNA: TGTGCCAGCAGCCAAGACGATTACAATGAGCAGTTCTTC; CDR3: CASSQDDYNEQFF
V: TRBV28; J: TRBJ1-2; D: TRBD1; size: many; DNA: TGTGCCAGCAGTTGGCAGGGGGGGAACTATGGCTACACCTTC; CDR3: CASSWQGGNYGYTF
V: TRBV10-3; J: TRBJ1-5; D: -; size: -; DNA: TGTGCCATCAGTGAGGTTGACAGCTATCAGCCCCAGCATTTT; CDR3: CAISEVDSYQPQHF
V: TRBV10-3; J: TRBJ2-3; D: TRBD2; size: few; DNA: TGTGCCATCAAGCTAGCGGGAGGTAGGGATACGCAGTATTTT; CDR3: CAIKLAGGRDTQYF
V: TRBV5-4; J: TRBJ2-7; D: -; size: few; DNA: TGTGCCAGCAGCCTGACTCCGAACATCATCTACGAGCAGTACTTC; CDR3: CASSLTPNIIYEQYF
V: TRBV7-8; J: TRBJ1-2; D: -; size: -; DNA: TGTGCCAGCAGCTTAGCTCGGGCCAAGGGCTACACCTTC; CDR3: CASSLARAKGYTF
V: TRBV28; J: TRBJ2-2; D: -; size: few; DNA: TGTGCCAGCAGTTTTGTCGGACCGAACACCGGGGAGCTGTTTTTT; CDR3: CASSFVGPNTGELFF
V: TRBV5-1; J: TRBJ1-1; D: TRBD1; size: -; DNA: TGCGCCAGCAGCCCGAGACAGGGGGCGAGGAACACTGAAGCTTTCTTT; CDR3: CASSPRQGARNTEAFF
V: TRBV19; J: TRBJ1-1; D: -; size: -; DNA: TGTGCCAGTAGGTTCAGGACTGAAGCTTTCTTT; CDR3: CASRFRTEAFF
V: TRBV20-1; J: TRBJ2-1; D: -; size: -; DNA: TGCAGTGCTAGAACTTACTACAATGAGCAGTTCTTC; CDR3: CSARTYYNEQFF
V: TRBV4-1; J: TRBJ1-4; D: -; size: -; DNA: TGCGCCAGCAGCCAGGGAGACAGGCCTACTAATGAAAAACTGTTTTTT; CDR3: CASSQGDRPTNEKLFF
V: TRBV14; J: TRBJ2-1; D: TRBD2; size: -; DNA: TGTGCCAGCAGCCAAGATTGGCGCGGGAGGGGAAGAGGGCAGTTCTTC; CDR3: CASSQDWRGRGRGQFF
V: TRBV20-1; J: TRBJ1-1; D: TRBD1; size: -; DNA: TGCAGTGCTCGGACAGGGGGTTTCGGTGAAGCTTTCTTT; CDR3: CSARTGGFGEAFF